Each of the 13 T cell receptor beta chains below was sequenced from the same sample in a study of shared clonotypes between healthy human individuals. Sequencing used immunoSEQ multiplex PCR; TCRdb keeps in-frame clones, though not all of them. The sample shows around 940,000 clones, 76% of them seen only once. Source material: memory CD4+ T cells sorted from blood. The subset is: CD45RA-negative fraction. The receptors were sampled from a man aged 18 to 29 in good health.

DNA for the CDR3: TGTGCCTGGAGGAGACAGGAGGTGAACACTGAAGCTTTCTTT. Its translation is CAWRRQEVNTEAFF. This rearrangement joins TRBV30 to TRBJ1-1, with TRBD1 as a possible D gene (6 bases). The CDR3 is 14 residues long. Trimming shortened V by 3 bases and J by 0 bases, and 11 bases separated the two germline ends. Germline assignment: CDR1 GTSNPN and CDR2 SVGIG (reference sequence).

The table lists this clone with a few counts. The chain joins TRBV2 to TRBJ1-1; D possibly corresponds to TRBD1 (6 bases). From germline, CDR1 is SNHLY and CDR2 FYNNEI. With 6 bases removed from V and 12 bases from J, the gap between germline ends came to 20 bases. CDR3 length equals 13 residues. CDR3 sequence: CASSPRLEGGTFF. Written as DNA, the CDR3 is TGTGCCAGCAGCCCCAGGTTGGAGGGGGGGACTTTCTTT.

The gene calls are TRBV4-3 and TRBJ2-5, with 10 bases lining up with TRBD2. There are 16 residues in the CDR3. V shed 0 bases, J shed 5 bases, and the junction held 6 bases outside the gene matches. Germline V gene lookup returns CDR1 LGHNA and CDR2 YSLEER. CDR3 residues: CASSQDQREGHETQYF. CDR3 DNA: TGCGCCAGCAGCCAAGATCAGCGGGAGGGCCACGAGACCCAGTACTTC.

The J gene is TRBJ1-3, the V gene TRBV9, with 8 bases aligning to TRBD1. V shed 4 bases, J shed 0 bases, and the junction held 3 bases outside the gene matches. This CDR3 has 15 amino acids. Germline lookup yields CDR1 SGDLS and CDR2 YYNGEE. This CDR3 reads CASSPQGASGNTIYF. CDR3 DNA: TGTGCCAGCAGCCCCCAGGGGGCCTCTGGAAACACCATATATTTT.

V usage is TRBV5-6 and J usage is TRBJ1-1; no definite D call. The CDR3 extends over 17 amino acids. Germline lookup yields CDR1 SGHDT and CDR2 YYEEEE. V shed 3 bases and J shed 0 bases, with 18 bases lying between them. The CDR3 loop reads CASSSQVILLMNTEAFF. The CDR3 region has the DNA TGTGCCAGCAGCTCCCAGGTCATCCTCCTTATGAACACTGAAGCTTTCTTT.

This clone appeared many times. The V and J genes are TRBV5-4 and TRBJ1-3; tentative D call: TRBD1 (5 bases). CDR1 is SGHNT and CDR2 is YYREEE in the germline V gene (reference sequence). Deletions cut 4 bases from V and 3 bases from J, with 23 bases between. The CDR3 is made up of 18 amino acids. For the CDR3, the DNA is TGTGCCAGCAGCCTCGAGACAGCCGTAACGAAAAATGGAAACACCATATATTTT. It is translated as CASSLETAVTKNGNTIYF.

J is TRBJ1-1 and V is TRBV27; D unclear. The length of the CDR3 is 13 residues. Germline V gene lookup returns CDR1 MNHEY and CDR2 SMNVEV (reference sequence). V was shortened by 2 bases and J by 11 bases, with 15 bases between the two germline ends. In nucleotides, the CDR3 is TGTGCCAGCAGTTTAACGATTGCAACCTCGGCTTTCTTT. It encodes CASSLTIATSAFF.

On this clone itself: Mismatch with germline at one junction end may stem from a read error. V gene TRBV7-7 combines with J gene TRBJ2-6, with D tentatively TRBD1 (6 bases). The CDR3 runs to 18 residues. Germline-derived CDR1 and CDR2 are SSHAT and FNYEAQ (reference sequence). The CDR3 DNA reads TGTGCTAGCAGCCCTACAACATCCAGGGGCTCTGGGGCCAACGTCCTGACTTTC. Translation: CASSPTTSRGSGANVLTF.

About this clone: This sample also contains other DNA sequences that code for the same CDR3. The V gene is TRBV5-1, the J gene TRBJ2-2; TRBD2 matches 13 bases. Germline loops: CDR1 SGHRS, CDR2 YFSETQ. The CDR3 extends over 15 amino acids. V was clipped by 4 bases and J by 5 bases; unmatched bases: 2. Here the CDR3 DNA reads TGCGCCAGCAGCCCGGGACTAGCGGGGACCGGGGAGCTGTTTTTT. It translates to CASSPGLAGTGELFF.

This clone appeared once. The rearrangement joins TRBV5-4 to TRBJ2-7, with 8 nucleotides matching TRBD1. Unmatched junction bases numbered 9, after V lost 4 bases and J lost 0 bases. Germline CDR1 SGHNT, CDR2 YYREEE (reference sequence). The CDR3 is made up of 16 amino acids. The CDR3 spells CASSGYRDRSSYEQYF. The CDR3 DNA reads as TGTGCCAGCAGCGGGTACCGGGACAGGAGCTCCTACGAGCAGTACTTC.

This sequence joins TRBV10-1 and TRBJ2-1, with TRBD2 matching 8 bases. The V gene's germline CDR1 is WNHNN and CDR2 SYGVQD (reference sequence). The V and J ends lost 0 bases and 4 bases, in that order; junction bases with no gene match: 2. This CDR3 has 15 amino acids. Here the CDR3 DNA reads TGCGCCAGCAGTGAGTCGCGGGGGGAGTACAATGAGCAGTTCTTC. This encodes CASSESRGEYNEQFF.

The chain carries TRBV7-2 and TRBJ2-7; 9 bases map to TRBD1. V trimming: 0 bases; J trimming: 4 bases; junction bases outside the gene matches: 4. Looked up from germline, CDR1 is SGHTA and CDR2 is FQGNSA. The CDR3 totals 15 residues. This CDR3 is CASSLAGTGPYEQYF. CDR3 in DNA: TGTGCCAGCAGCTTAGCTGGGACAGGGCCTTACGAGCAGTACTTC.

The V gene is TRBV11-2, the J gene TRBJ2-3; 9 positions agree with TRBD2. The CDR3 totals 17 residues. Germline V lookup: CDR1 SGHAT, CDR2 FQNNGV. Trimming at V came to 5 bases and at J to 5 bases, leaving 14 bases not matched to a gene. The CDR3 coding sequence is TGTGCCAGCAGCCGAGGAGGCCTAGCGGGATCAGGAGATACGCAGTATTTT. It is translated as CASSRGGLAGSGDTQYF.